In this sample, the clone carrying this T cell receptor beta chain turned up a few times. Its target is unknown. TCRdb re-derived calls from the RT-PCR reads in MiXCR, one entry per CDR3 protein. The sample has 500,000 or so distinct CDR3 sequences, 16% seen once. The data were taken from a study of response to subunit inactivated influenza vaccine. Study-wide findings and caveats: The authors offered the suggestion that each seasonal influenza vaccination recruits few new T cells.

Between the trimmed V and J ends, which lost 5 bases and 9 bases, there was a span of 22 bases. This CDR3 is 15 amino acids long. The germline gives CDR1 MDHEN, CDR2 SYDVKM. Sequences were derived from CD4+ T cells sorted from PBMCs, sampled less than 25 months after vaccination. This TCR was sampled from a man between 45 and 75 years old who received an inactivated influenza vaccine. V usage is TRBV28 and J usage is TRBJ1-2, with D hard to call. CDR3 sequence reads: CASSDRAPPTMSYTF. Written as DNA, the CDR3 is TGTGCCAGCAGTGACCGGGCCCCCCCCACTATGAGCTACACCTTC.